This T cell receptor (beta chain) was identified during a study of CD8+ T cells in alopecia areata. Study context: Treated individuals took tofacitinib by mouth, 5 to 10 mg twice daily.

Treatment specified: oral pan-JAK inhibitor, 5-10 mg twice daily. Specimens obtained from alopecia areata patients comprised lesional scalp punch biopsies and peripheral blood. PBMCs served as the source from which CD4+ and CD8+ T cells were sorted. Sequencing templates came from extracted RNA that was reverse transcribed into cDNA. The repertoire was sequenced with immunoSEQ multiplex PCR; TCRdb's copy has only in-frame clones and lacks some. The sample has 70,000 or so clones; approximately 28% are singletons. The germline CDR1 and CDR2 sequences are SQVTM and ANQGSEA. The germline V and J ends were trimmed by 4 bases and 1 base, with 4 bases remaining between them. The CDR3 contains 11 residues.

The rearrangement links TRBV29-1 to TRBJ1-1, with D unclear. This receptor was taken from a human donor with alopecia areata. The source was CD8+ T cells sorted from blood, collected at week 4, from a patient treated with tofacitinib. The DNA for the CDR3 is TGCAGCGTTGCCGCGAACACTGAAGCTTTCTTT. Translating gives CSVAANTEAFF.